The 24 T cell receptor beta chains below come from one sample, sequenced in a study of OX40 agonist ivuxolimab in advanced cancers. The data were produced by immunoSEQ multiplex PCR, yet TCRdb's version contains in-frame clones alone and is incomplete. Of 68,000 or so clones detected, over 80% appear once; the ten largest clones hold roughly a tenth. The specimen comprised CD4+ or CD8+ T cells sorted from blood, sampled in a trial of the OX40 agonist ivuxolimab. The receptors originated from an adult with an advanced solid tumor such as melanoma, head and neck, liver or kidney cancer.

The V gene is TRBV4-1, the J gene TRBJ2-1; D remains unclear. CDR3 length: 15 amino acids. Trimming shortened V by 0 bases and J by 8 bases, and 14 bases separated the two germline ends. Looked up from germline, CDR1 is MGHRA and CDR2 is YSYEKL. The CDR3 reads CASSQDQQFMDEQFF. In nucleotides, the CDR3 is TGCGCCAGCAGCCAAGATCAACAGTTTATGGATGAGCAGTTCTTC.

This clone was seen once. The chain uses TRBV7-9 and TRBJ2-5; D perhaps matches TRBD1 (7 bases). CDR1 SEHNR and CDR2 FQNEAQ come from the germline V gene (reference sequence). Trimming removed 5 bases at V and 5 bases at J, with 24 bases between. The CDR3 runs 17 residues. The CDR3 here is CASSPQSRDSSGETQYF. CDR3 nucleotides: TGTGCCAGCAGCCCACAATCGCGGGACAGCTCGGGCGAGACCCAGTACTTC.

V and J are TRBV28 and TRBJ2-7; no clear D. The germline V gene has CDR1 MDHEN and CDR2 SYDVKM. The CDR3 spans 10 residues. The V end lost 8 bases, the J end lost 3 bases, and 5 bases lay between the germline ends. DNA of the CDR3: TGTGCCAGCCGACACTACGAGCAGTACTTC. Its translation is CASRHYEQYF.

Of note for this clone: Its ends do not fully match the called genes, so a read error is possible. The rearrangement links TRBV5-4 to TRBJ1-2; D unresolved. Germline V gives CDR1 SGHNT, CDR2 YYREEE (reference sequence). The CDR3 consists of 13 residues. This CDR3 reads CASSFNEFSAWSF. DNA for the CDR3: TGTGCCAGCAGCTTTAACGAGTTTTCGGCGTGGTCCTTC.

This chain uses TRBV29-1 with TRBJ1-3; D remains ambiguous. The CDR3 is 12 residues long. V shed 6 bases and J shed 0 bases, with 6 bases lying between them. Germline CDR1 and CDR2: SQVTM and ANQGSEA. In DNA, the CDR3 is TGCAGCGTGCGGACCTCTGGAAACACCATATATTTT. The encoded protein is CSVRTSGNTIYF.

V and J are TRBV6-6 and TRBJ2-7; TRBD1 matches at 8 bases. Germline assignment: CDR1 MNHNY and CDR2 SVGAGI (reference sequence). CDR3 length equals 15 residues. The ends lost 5 bases at V and 0 bases at J; junction bases unmatched: 6. CDR3 sequence: CASSADRASSYEQYV. The DNA for the CDR3 is TGTGCCAGCAGTGCGGACAGGGCCTCCTCCTACGAGCAGTACGTC.

The V and J genes are TRBV19 and TRBJ1-2; possible D gene TRBD1, 5 bases. This CDR3 contains 13 residues. Between the trimmed V and J ends, which lost 6 bases and 3 bases, there was a span of 11 bases. CDR1 LNHDA and CDR2 SQIVND come from the germline V gene (reference sequence). The CDR3 sequence is CASRKGTDYGYTF. The CDR3 DNA follows: TGTGCCAGTAGAAAAGGGACGGACTATGGCTACACCTTC.

This rearrangement joins TRBV14 to TRBJ2-7, with unresolved D. The CDR3 spans 15 residues. Germline CDR1 and CDR2: SGHDN and FVKESK. The V end was cut by 1 base, the J end by 2 bases, with 12 bases between. The chain's CDR3 is CASSQVLGGTYEQYF. CDR3 in DNA: TGTGCCAGCAGCCAAGTTTTGGGCGGAACCTACGAGCAGTACTTC.

The chain carries TRBV7-2 and TRBJ1-2; TRBD1 matches at 11 bases. There are 15 residues in the CDR3. V shed 7 bases and J 1 base; nucleotides not matched to a gene: 5. Per the germline V gene, CDR1 is SGHTA and CDR2 is FQGNSA. CDR3 protein: CASMGQGENNYGYTF. CDR3 DNA: TGTGCCAGCATGGGACAGGGGGAAAATAACTATGGCTACACCTTC.

The chain carries TRBV6-8 and TRBJ1-5; D perhaps matches TRBD1 (5 bases). The CDR3 is 15 amino acids. The germline V gene has CDR1 MNHGY and CDR2 SAAAGT. V dropped 3 bases and J dropped 1 base, with 10 bases sitting between them. CDR3 in amino acids: CASSYSRASNQPQHF. Here the CDR3 DNA reads TGTGCCAGCAGTTATAGCAGGGCAAGCAATCAGCCCCAGCATTTT.

As DNA, the CDR3 is TGTGCCAGCAGCGGCGGACTAGCGACTTACAATGAGCAGTTCTTC. Amino acids: CASSGGLATYNEQFF. The chain is built from TRBV9 and TRBJ2-1, with 9 bases matching TRBD2. The V gene's germline CDR1 is SGDLS and CDR2 YYNGEE. Losses at the gene ends were 3 bases for V and 4 bases for J; bases not matched to a gene: 5. The CDR3 extends over 15 amino acids. Using reference TRBV9 and TRBJ2-1 for the parts outside the CDR3, the full variable domain is DSGVTQTPKHLITATGQRVTLRCSPRSGDLSVYWYQQSLDQGLQFLIQYYNGEERAKGNILERFSAQQFPDLHSELNLSSLELGDSALYFCASSGGLATYNEQFFGPGTRLTVL.

The J gene is TRBJ2-5, the V gene TRBV5-6; 10 nucleotides line up with TRBD1. The CDR3 is 14 amino acids. The J segment lost 5 bases and the V segment lost 5 bases, leaving 6 bases of the junction unmatched. Germline V gene sequence: CDR1 SGHDT, CDR2 YYEEEE. CDR3 protein: CASSQDRGWETQYF. As DNA, the CDR3 is TGTGCCAGCAGTCAGGACAGGGGGTGGGAGACCCAGTACTTC. The whole variable domain, filled in from reference TRBV5-6 and TRBJ2-5, reads DAGVTQSPTHLIKTRGQQVTLRCSPKSGHDTVSWYQQALGQGPQFIFQYYEEEERQRGNFPDRFSGHQFPNYSSELNVNALLLGDSALYLCASSQDRGWETQYFGPGTRLLVL.

The V call is TRBV7-3, the J call TRBJ2-7; 10 bases are shared with TRBD2. The V and J ends lost 5 bases and 3 bases, in that order; junction bases with no gene match: 7. The CDR3 has 15 amino acids. Per germline, CDR1 SGHTA and CDR2 FQGTGA. For the CDR3, the DNA is TGTGCCAGCAGCCTGACAGCGGGAGGGGGCTACGAGCAGTACTTC. Residues: CASSLTAGGGYEQYF.

The sample holds one count of this clone. The chain is built from TRBV25-1 and TRBJ1-3; the D is unclear. The ends were cut back, 3 bases at V and 0 bases at J, with 9 bases in the middle. CDR3 length equals 15 residues. Germline CDR1 is MGHDK and CDR2 is SYGVNS. For the CDR3, the DNA is TGTGCCAGCAGTGATCCCTCGAGCTCTGGAAACACCATATATTTT. The encoded protein is CASSDPSSSGNTIYF.

V and J are TRBV25-1 and TRBJ1-6, with D unresolved. V was clipped by 11 bases and J by 5 bases, with 13 bases between them. This CDR3 spans 13 amino acids. The germline V gene has CDR1 MGHDK and CDR2 SYGVNS. The CDR3 bases are TGTGCCCCTTATTGGGGAGATAATTCACCCCTCCACTTT. This codes for CAPYWGDNSPLHF.

The rearrangement links TRBV29-1 to TRBJ2-5; D might be TRBD1 (5 bases). The germline V gene has CDR1 SQVTM and CDR2 ANQGSEA. The CDR3 contains 12 residues. The V end lost 2 bases, the J end lost 5 bases, and 9 bases lay between the germline ends. CDR3 coding DNA: TGCAGCGTTGAACAGGGTGGGGAGACCCAGTACTTC. Translated: CSVEQGGETQYF.

The chain is built from TRBV2 and TRBJ2-7; 9 nucleotides match TRBD1. The V gene's germline CDR1 is SNHLY and CDR2 FYNNEI. The V and J ends lost 11 bases and 5 bases, in that order; junction bases with no gene match: 10. The CDR3 covers 13 residues. The CDR3 loop is CAARQGVGNEQYV. The DNA of the CDR3 is TGTGCCGCCCGACAGGGGGTGGGGAACGAGCAGTACGTC.

The chain is built from TRBV30 and TRBJ2-3; 7 bases are a match to TRBD1. Per germline, CDR1 GTSNPN and CDR2 SVGIG (reference sequence). Germline trimming cut 3 bases from V and 1 base from J; bases unmatched to any gene: 28. This CDR3 is built from 22 residues. The CDR3 spells CAWRRSGAADILKRGRTDTQYF. In DNA form, the CDR3 reads TGTGCCTGGAGGCGGTCCGGAGCTGCCGACATACTTAAGAGGGGGCGCACAGATACGCAGTATTTT.

The rearrangement links TRBV5-3 to TRBJ1-3; 8 nucleotides line up with TRBD1. TRBV5-3 is given ORF status, its function remaining uncertain. The length of the CDR3 is 16 residues. Losses at the gene ends were 4 bases for V and 7 bases for J; bases not matched to a gene: 13. The CDR3 DNA follows: TGTGCCAGAAGCACTGTAACGGACAGGGTGGGTAACACCATATATTTT. Protein sequence: CARSTVTDRVGNTIYF.

The chain carries TRBV15 and TRBJ1-5; D gene unclear. The V end was cut by 4 bases, the J end by 7 bases, with 11 bases between. Germline loops: CDR1 LNHNV, CDR2 YYDKDF (reference sequence). The CDR3 has 13 residues. CDR3 nucleotide sequence: TGTGCCACCAGCACCGCGGGCCCCCAGCCCCAGCATTTT. Protein sequence: CATSTAGPQPQHF. Full variable domain (rest looked up from reference TRBV15 and TRBJ1-5): DAMVIQNPRYQVTQFGKPVTLSCSQTLNHNVMYWYQQKSSQAPKLLFHYYDKDFNNEADTPDNFQSRRPNTSFCFLDIRSPGLGDTAMYLCATSTAGPQPQHFGDGTRLSIL.

This clone came up once. The V call is TRBV10-3, the J call TRBJ2-3, with D uncertain. V dropped 6 bases and J dropped 4 bases, with 11 bases sitting between them. Germline V CDR1 and CDR2: ENHRY, SYGVKD. There are 13 residues in the CDR3. CDR3 residues: CAISSSGSDTQYF. The CDR3 region has the DNA TGTGCCATCAGCTCATCCGGGTCAGATACGCAGTATTTT.

The chain links TRBV19 to TRBJ1-5; 7 bases are shared with TRBD1. J was trimmed by 4 bases and V by 5 bases; bases with no gene match: 14. CDR3 length: 17 residues. Per the germline V gene, CDR1 is LNHDA and CDR2 is SQIVND (reference sequence). The CDR3 region has the DNA TGTGCCAGTAGTCGGAGGTCTGGTGGACAGGATAATCAGCCCCAGCATTTT. It translates to CASSRRSGGQDNQPQHF. Based on the CDR3 plus reference TRBV19 and TRBJ1-5, the full variable domain is DGGITQSPKYLFRKEGQNVTLSCEQNLNHDAMYWYRQDPGQGLRLIYYSQIVNDFQKGDIAEGYSVSREKKESFPLTVTSAQKNPTAFYLCASSRRSGGQDNQPQHFGDGTRLSIL.

The rearrangement uses TRBV2 and TRBJ2-1, with D unresolved. The CDR3 sequence is 16 residues long. V was trimmed by 1 base and J by 4 bases, leaving 14 bases between them. The germline CDR1 and CDR2 sequences are SNHLY and FYNNEI. As DNA, the CDR3 is TGTGCCAGCAGTGAAGGGCGTCTAGATTTGTACAATGAGCAGTTCTTC. It encodes CASSEGRLDLYNEQFF. Together with reference TRBV2 and TRBJ2-1, the CDR3 gives the full variable domain: EPEVTQTPSHQVTQMGQEVILRCVPISNHLYFYWYRQILGQKVEFLVSFYNNEISEKSEIFDDQFSVERPDGSNFTLKIRSTKLEDSAMYFCASSEGRLDLYNEQFFGPGTRLTVL.

This clone was observed once. The genes are TRBV19 and TRBJ2-1; D could derive from TRBD1 or TRBD2 (5 bases each). The CDR3 consists of 16 residues. Looked up from germline, CDR1 is LNHDA and CDR2 is SQIVND (reference sequence). V dropped 3 bases and J dropped 4 bases, with 16 bases sitting between them. The DNA for the CDR3 is TGTGCCAGTAGTATCGGGACCTCGGTTGTGTACAATGAGCAGTTCTTC. It yields the protein CASSIGTSVVYNEQFF.